This T cell receptor beta chain appears in the sequencing data of a study of cytomegalovirus exposure and HLA in healthy donors (dated by TCRdb to 2016 to 2017). Regarding the study in general: According to a later analysis, one platform produced both the roughly 110 validation repertoires and the 700 or so repertoires of the first cohort. The study was designed to test whether signatures of past pathogen exposure could be identified by cataloging public T cell receptors. Besides the first cohort of roughly 640 subjects, a separate validation cohort made up of over 95 different subjects was used. To predict cytomegalovirus infection status, the study combined high-throughput TCR immunosequencing, statistical association of individual TCRs with disease status, and machine learning. Beyond this particular receptor, the publication reports: The classifier was reported to diagnose cytomegalovirus status with high specificity and sensitivity in both the original and validation cohorts. Most TCR sequences were observed very rarely across donors, whereas some public TCRs were present in many individuals. The study listed 150 to 200 TCR beta chains as associated with cytomegalovirus. According to the authors, the approach could potentially be generalized to other disease states and immunological phenotypes. Of the cluster scores, roughly 95% were above 0 in a later analysis, which found that TCRs clustered in the first cohort also tended to co-occur in the 120 validation repertoires. In vitro tests confirmed that a few of the cytomegalovirus-associated TCR beta chains recognize cytomegalovirus antigens. A later analysis had no HLA typing for the validation cohort, so co-occurrence there was scored across all 120 repertoires.

The donors belonged to the validation cohort of about 130 subjects, which was separate from the roughly 680-subject first cohort. The CDR3 has 14 amino acids, counting the end cysteine and phenylalanine. Only the CDR3 DNA stays, 42 bases, in frame from base 1. The germline V gene (reference sequence) yields SGHKS for CDR1 and YYEKEE for CDR2. V is cut back by 4 bases and J by 6 bases, with 8 bases in the junction unmatched. The library was prepared using the immunoSEQ multiplex PCR assay. Concerning the study's data processing: A statistical classification framework was built for diagnosing cytomegalovirus status from the catalog of TCR beta chain sequences. The clones in this table, taken by TCRdb from immuneACCESS, are in-frame only. Not every clone is retained; where verified, under half of the shortfall comes from an unresolved V gene, and the cause of the rest is unknown. Clone size and the V and J calls come from that table; the DNA yielded D and trimming. This sample holds roughly 58,000 clones; 90% were observed only once. The top ten clones comprise about 3% of the sample.

Comment on this clone: The specificity of this receptor is unknown. Nothing much larger sits one base from this clone, and base qualities are not available.

This receptor chain uses TRBV5-5 and TRBJ1-2, and TRBD1 aligns with 8 junction nucleotides. The receptor comes from a man in his late teens or twenties in good health and CMV-seronegative. The sequencing sample was made of PBMCs. For the CDR3, the sequence is CASSPGQGSNGYTF. The nucleotide sequence reads TGTGCCAGCAGCCCAGGACAGGGCTCCAATGGCTACACCTTC.